The rows below give T cell receptor beta chains drawn from one sample of a study of cytotoxic CD8 clonotypes in ibrutinib-treated CLL. Repertoires were generated with immunoSEQ multiplex PCR, while TCRdb's copy carries only in-frame clones and drops some. The sample records about 130,000 clones, 80% to 90% being singletons. Material: PBMCs, obtained after 24 months of ibrutinib treatment. The receptors come from a human donor with chronic lymphocytic leukemia. CDR3s include the opening cysteine and the closing phenylalanine or tryptophan. The D gene is left open where the match is weak. A row's size may be missing; if present it is once, few, many or a size class.

TRBV29-1	-	TRBJ2-1	TRBD1	TGCAGCGTTGAAGGAGGGGGACAGATCGACAATGAGCAGTTCTTC	CSVEGGGQIDNEQFF
TRBV5-6	-	TRBJ1-2	-	TGTGCCAGCAGCCCTCAGACAGGAAGAATCTATGGCTACACCTTC	CASSPQTGRIYGYTF
TRBV10-2	-	TRBJ2-3	TRBD2	TGCGCCAGCAGCATAGCGGGACGCACAGATACGCAGTATTTT	CASSIAGRTDTQYF
TRBV6-5	-	TRBJ2-4	-	TGTGCCAGCAGTTACTCTTTGTCGGGGGCCAAAAACATTCAGTACTTC	CASSYSLSGAKNIQYF
TRBV19	-	TRBJ2-2	TRBD1	TGTGCCAGTAGTCCCGGGAGAAGAGCGGGACAGGGGGTTGTCGGGGAGCTGTTTTTT	CASSPGRRAGQGVVGELFF
TRBV4-3	-	TRBJ2-3	-	TGCGCCAGCAGCCAAGAAGGGATGGTGGGTACGCAGTATTTT	CASSQEGMVGTQYF
TRBV21-1	-	TRBJ2-3	-	TGTGCCAGCAGCCGGAAAGAGACGGATACGCAGTATTTT	CASSRKETDTQYF
TRBV4-3	-	TRBJ2-7	-	TGCGCCAGCAGCCAAGTGGCGGCCACCTCCTACGAGCAGTACTTC	CASSQVAATSYEQYF
TRBV6-5	-	TRBJ2-3	-	TGTGCCAGCAGGCGGGACGGAAGCACAGATACGCAGTATTTT	CASRRDGSTDTQYF
TRBV6-1	-	TRBJ2-7	TRBD1	TGTGCCAGCAGTGGACAGGGTCCAACCTCCGAGCAGTACTTC	CASSGQGPTSEQYF
TRBV7-9	-	TRBJ2-7	-	TGTGCCAGCAGCTCGGGACGTGTCTCCTACGAGCAGTACTTC	CASSSGRVSYEQYF
TRBV5-1	-	TRBJ2-7	-	TGCGCCAGCAGCCCCGCGTTTGAGGCCTACGAGCAGTACTTC	CASSPAFEAYEQYF
TRBV7-2	-	TRBJ2-3	-	TGTGCCAGCAGCTTAATCGGGGAGGCAGATACGCAGTATTTT	CASSLIGEADTQYF
TRBV18	once	TRBJ2-2	TRBD1	TGTGCCAGCTCAAGGACAGGGGCGGAGCTGTTTTTT	CASSRTGAELFF
TRBV7-7	-	TRBJ1-3	-	TGTGCTAGCAGCTTAGGACGTGAGGACACCATATATTTT	CASSLGREDTIYF
TRBV7-9	-	TRBJ2-1	TRBD2	TGTGCCAGCAGCTTAGAGGGACTAGCGGGTTACAATGAGCAGTTCTTC	CASSLEGLAGYNEQFF
TRBV6-6	-	TRBJ2-7	-	TGTGCCAGCAGGAGTTTGATTGGCCAGGGGACCTACGAGCAGTACTTC	CASRSLIGQGTYEQYF